This is a list of T cell receptor beta chains from one sample in a study of blood T cell repertoires in COVID-19. The assay was immunoSEQ multiplex PCR, and TCRdb's table has in-frame clones only and misses some. The data show about 60,000 clones, approximately 77% seen once. Sequenced: peripheral blood. These receptor sequences come from a human donor in a cohort sampled during active COVID-19. CDR3s include the opening cysteine and the closing phenylalanine or tryptophan. Fields, in order: V gene, J gene, CDR3 protein.

TRBV3-1/TRBV3-2,TRBJ1-5,CASSQTGQIQPQHF
TRBV11-3,TRBJ1-1,CASSPTGNTEAFF
TRBV18,TRBJ2-1,CASSPPIRGGHNEQFF
TRBV7-2,TRBJ1-1,CASSLPPGTEAFF
TRBV10-1,TRBJ1-2,CASSESADYGYTF
TRBV11-2,TRBJ2-5,CASNGGAFVETQYF
TRBV5-5,TRBJ1-4,CASSLAGTGRPEKLFF
TRBV7-2,TRBJ2-2,CASSPQRGRAGELFF
TRBV2,TRBJ2-7,CASSEMGLNEQYF
TRBV19,TRBJ2-5,CASSMGGSGGAVWKETQYF
TRBV19,TRBJ2-6,CASSPRQSPPVLTF
TRBV18,TRBJ1-6,CASSPPYYNSPLHF
TRBV28,TRBJ1-4,CAIKTGGSEKLFF
TRBV7-2,TRBJ1-5,CASRPLGQVANQPQHF
TRBV5-6,TRBJ1-3,CASSPTGSGRDTIYF
TRBV5-1,TRBJ1-2,CASSGGTGDLNYGYTF